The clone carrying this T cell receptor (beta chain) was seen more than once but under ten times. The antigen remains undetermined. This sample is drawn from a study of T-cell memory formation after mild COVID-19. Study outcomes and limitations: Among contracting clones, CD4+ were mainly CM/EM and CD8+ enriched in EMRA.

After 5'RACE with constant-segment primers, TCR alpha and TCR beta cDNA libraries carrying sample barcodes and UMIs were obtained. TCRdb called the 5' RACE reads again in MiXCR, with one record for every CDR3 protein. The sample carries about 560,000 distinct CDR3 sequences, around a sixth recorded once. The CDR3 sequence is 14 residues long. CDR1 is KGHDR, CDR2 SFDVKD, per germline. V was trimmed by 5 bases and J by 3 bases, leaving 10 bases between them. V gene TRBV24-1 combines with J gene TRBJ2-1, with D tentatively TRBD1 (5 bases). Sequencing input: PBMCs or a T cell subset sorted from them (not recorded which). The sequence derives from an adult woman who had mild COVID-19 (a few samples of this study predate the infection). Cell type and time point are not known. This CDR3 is CATSGGSRYNEQFF. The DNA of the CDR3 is TGTGCCACCAGTGGGGGCAGCCGCTACAATGAGCAGTTCTTC.